These 28 T cell receptor beta chains were sequenced from one sample in a study of blood T cell repertoires in COVID-19. Using immunoSEQ multiplex PCR, the repertoire was profiled, and TCRdb retains in-frame clones only, with some absent. The sample includes under 150,000 clones, under 90% of them seen just once. Sequencing used peripheral blood. These receptors originate from a human donor in a cohort sampled during active COVID-19.

The chain joins TRBV9 to TRBJ2-3, with D possibly being TRBD1 (6 bases). Germline CDR1 reads SGDLS; CDR2 reads YYNGEE. Trimming removed 4 bases at V and 6 bases at J, with 12 bases between. The CDR3 length is 13 residues. CDR3 sequence reads: CASSPTGSDTQYF. For the CDR3, the DNA is TGTGCCAGCAGCCCTACAGGGTCTGATACGCAGTATTTT.

The chain links TRBV4-3 to TRBJ1-1; the D gene is possibly TRBD1 (6 bases). Trimming removed 0 bases at V and 5 bases at J, with 16 bases between. The CDR3 extends over 16 amino acids. The germline gives CDR1 LGHNA, CDR2 YSLEER. This CDR3 reads CASSQDPTGVGTEAFF. The CDR3 DNA follows: TGCGCCAGCAGCCAAGATCCGACAGGTGTTGGAACTGAAGCTTTCTTT.

The V call is TRBV7-9, the J call TRBJ1-1, with TRBD1 matching over 8 bases. Per germline, CDR1 SEHNR and CDR2 FQNEAQ (reference sequence). The V gene end was trimmed by 6 bases and the J gene end by 3 bases; junction bases not matched to a gene: 6. CDR3 length: 14 residues. The CDR3 coding sequence is TGTGCCAGCAGTAACGACAGGGGATACACTGAAGCTTTCTTT. This codes for CASSNDRGYTEAFF.

This clone was seen only a few times. In DNA, the CDR3 is TGTGCCAGCAGCCAAGTTCCAGGGGCGGTCGGAGAGCAGTACTTC. Residues: CASSQVPGAVGEQYF. J is TRBJ2-7 and V is TRBV3-1 (or the pseudogene TRBV3-2), with D perhaps TRBD1 (6 bases). Germline loops: CDR1 LGHDT, CDR2 YNNKEL (reference sequence). V shed 1 base and J shed 7 bases, with 17 bases lying between them. CDR3 length: 15 residues.

The chain employs TRBV18 and TRBJ1-6, with D hard to call. Germline lookup yields CDR1 KGHSH and CDR2 LQKENI. The CDR3 spans 18 residues. V was trimmed by 3 bases and J by 3 bases, leaving 18 bases between them. The CDR3 is CASSPYPSGRGYNSPLHF. The CDR3 bases are TGTGCCAGCTCACCGTACCCGTCTGGACGGGGCTATAATTCACCCCTCCACTTT.

The V gene is TRBV7-9, the J gene TRBJ2-5, with D possibly TRBD2 on 6 matching bases. Trimming stripped 4 bases from V and 2 bases from J, with 11 bases between. Germline V gene lookup returns CDR1 SEHNR and CDR2 FQNEAQ (reference sequence). The CDR3 runs to 14 residues. The CDR3 region is CASSSPGLQETQYF. In DNA, the CDR3 is TGTGCCAGCAGCTCTCCGGGACTTCAAGAGACCCAGTACTTC. The full variable domain, completed using reference TRBV7-9 and TRBJ2-5, is DTGVSQNPRHKITKRGQNVTFRCDPISEHNRLYWYRQTLGQGPEFLTYFQNEAQLEKSRLLSDRFSAERPKGSFSTLEIQRTEQGDSAMYLCASSSPGLQETQYFGPGTRLLVL.

This chain joins TRBV28 and TRBJ1-2; TRBD1 agrees at 9 bases. The germline V gene has CDR1 MDHEN and CDR2 SYDVKM. Trimming at V came to 7 bases and at J to 3 bases, leaving 9 bases not matched to a gene. The CDR3 is 15 residues long. CDR3 amino acids: CASTPRDRDYYGYTF. DNA for the CDR3: TGTGCCAGCACCCCCCGGGACAGGGATTACTATGGCTACACCTTC.

The J gene is TRBJ2-2, the V gene TRBV9; D is uncertain. The CDR3 length is 14 residues. Per germline, CDR1 SGDLS and CDR2 YYNGEE. With 0 bases removed from V and 3 bases from J, the gap between germline ends came to 6 bases. DNA of the CDR3: TGTGCCAGCAGCGTAGCGTTCGACACCGGGGAGCTGTTTTTT. Translated: CASSVAFDTGELFF.

This clone was found once. This chain joins TRBV4-1 and TRBJ2-1; TRBD2 matches 11 bases. This CDR3 is 16 amino acids long. After removal of 3 bases from V and 4 bases from J, the junction contained 5 bases not matched to a gene. The germline gives CDR1 MGHRA, CDR2 YSYEKL. This chain's CDR3 is CASSHDTSGGYNEQFF. The CDR3 bases are TGCGCCAGCAGCCATGACACTAGCGGGGGTTACAATGAGCAGTTCTTC.

V usage is TRBV19 and J usage is TRBJ1-2, with D hard to call. Germline V gene lookup returns CDR1 LNHDA and CDR2 SQIVND (reference sequence). V lost 10 bases to trimming and J lost 3 bases, with 9 bases between them. CDR3 length equals 11 residues. CDR3 sequence (DNA): TGTGCCACCAGGTGGGACTATGGCTACACCTTC. It translates to CATRWDYGYTF. The full variable domain, its missing parts supplied by reference TRBV19 and TRBJ1-2, is DGGITQSPKYLFRKEGQNVTLSCEQNLNHDAMYWYRQDPGQGLRLIYYSQIVNDFQKGDIAEGYSVSREKKESFPLTVTSAQKNPTAFYLCATRWDYGYTFGSGTRLTVV.

The V gene is TRBV28, the J gene TRBJ2-3; D is undetermined. The CDR3 contains 15 residues. The germline CDR1 and CDR2 sequences are MDHEN and SYDVKM. Trimming stripped 6 bases from V and 3 bases from J, with 16 bases between. In DNA, the CDR3 is TGTGCCAGCAGCCCCGACTCACTGACGACAGATACGCAGTATTTT. Encoded protein: CASSPDSLTTDTQYF.

This clone has just a few counts. V usage is TRBV6-2 or TRBV6-3 and J usage is TRBJ2-7; 8 bases line up with TRBD1. V shed 5 bases and J 2 bases; nucleotides not matched to a gene: 8. Germline CDR1 MNHEY, CDR2 SVGEGT. The CDR3 consists of 15 residues. The CDR3 region is CASSRTGIRAYEQYF. The CDR3 DNA is TGTGCCAGCAGTCGGACAGGGATTCGGGCCTACGAGCAGTACTTC.

This clone was seen a single time. The chain uses TRBV27 and TRBJ2-7; perhaps TRBD1 as D (6 bases). There are 15 residues in the CDR3. Germline lookup yields CDR1 MNHEY and CDR2 SMNVEV (reference sequence). Trimming pared 0 bases from V and 2 bases from J, leaving 11 bases between. Here the CDR3 reads CASSLSLRDTYEQYF. For the CDR3, the DNA is TGTGCCAGCAGTTTATCGCTCAGGGACACCTACGAGCAGTACTTC.

The rearrangement uses TRBV28 and TRBJ1-2; 9 bases align to TRBD1. V gave up 6 bases and J gave up 8 bases; unmatched junction bases: 13. CDR1 and CDR2 from the germline V gene are MDHEN and SYDVKM. The length of the CDR3 is 15 residues. CDR3 in amino acids: CASSIQDRGRRGYTF. The CDR3 DNA follows: TGTGCCAGCAGCATCCAGGACAGGGGTCGACGGGGCTACACCTTC.

The genes are TRBV19 and TRBJ1-4, with D unresolved. From germline, CDR1 is LNHDA and CDR2 SQIVND (reference sequence). The germline V and J ends were trimmed by 3 bases and 5 bases, with 10 bases remaining between them. The CDR3 has 14 residues. The CDR3 reads CASSIRRLNEKLFF. The CDR3 region has the DNA TGTGCCAGTAGTATTCGCAGGCTAAATGAAAAACTGTTTTTT.

This chain connects TRBV9 to TRBJ1-1; the D gene is possibly TRBD1 (6 bases). Trimming removed 0 bases from V and 4 bases from J, with 16 bases in between. CDR3 length: 16 residues. Germline CDR1 SGDLS, CDR2 YYNGEE. CDR3 sequence: CASSVGAGVMGTEAFF. The CDR3 nucleotides are TGTGCCAGCAGCGTAGGGGCAGGGGTTATGGGCACTGAAGCTTTCTTT.

Concerning this clone itself: Other nucleotide sequences in the sample specify the same CDR3. This rearrangement joins TRBV29-1 to TRBJ2-7; 8 nucleotides line up with TRBD1. CDR1 is SQVTM, CDR2 ANQGSEA, per germline. The CDR3 loop spans 12 amino acids. The trim removed 3 bases at V and 4 bases at J, leaving 2 bases unmatched. The CDR3 reads CSVEGQAYEQYF. The DNA of the CDR3 is TGCAGCGTTGAGGGACAGGCGTACGAGCAGTACTTC.

The V and J genes are TRBV7-2 and TRBJ1-6; tentative D call: TRBD1 (6 bases). V lost 4 bases and J lost 10, with 11 bases in between. The CDR3 has 13 residues. CDR1 and CDR2 (germline): SGHTA, FQGNSA. The CDR3 here is CASSSQGRSPLHF. CDR3 nucleotide sequence: TGTGCCAGCAGCTCACAGGGAAGGTCACCCCTCCACTTT.

This clone occurred a few times. The rearrangement joins TRBV7-3 to TRBJ1-2; TRBD1 aligns across 7 bases. This CDR3 has 14 amino acids. Germline lookup yields CDR1 SGHTA and CDR2 FQGTGA. The ends lost 6 bases at V and 5 bases at J; junction bases unmatched: 9. The CDR3 loop is CASRAPGGLYGYTF. The CDR3 region has the DNA TGTGCCAGCAGGGCCCCAGGGGGACTTTATGGCTACACCTTC. Looking up the rest from reference TRBV7-3 and TRBJ1-2 gives the full variable domain: GAGVSQTPSNKVTEKGKYVELRCDPISGHTALYWYRQSLGQGPEFLIYFQGTGAADDSGLPNDRFFAVRPEGSVSTLKIQRTERGDSAVYLCASRAPGGLYGYTFGSGTRLTVV.

The chain employs TRBV6-5 and TRBJ2-3; no clear D gene. The germline V and J ends were trimmed by 0 bases and 6 bases, with 10 bases remaining between them. The CDR3 totals 14 residues. The germline V gene has CDR1 MNHEY and CDR2 SVGAGI. In DNA, the CDR3 is TGTGCCAGCAGTTACTCGAGGCATTCCGATACGCAGTATTTT. This sequence encodes CASSYSRHSDTQYF.

The chain uses TRBV28 and TRBJ1-2, with D uncertain. In germline, CDR1 is MDHEN, CDR2 SYDVKM. The CDR3 runs 13 residues. Trimming took off 2 bases at V and 13 bases at J, with 17 bases between the two ends. The CDR3 loop is CASSLLLRSECTF. For the CDR3, the DNA is TGTGCCAGCAGTTTACTTTTAAGGTCGGAGTGCACCTTC.

V is TRBV6-4 and J is TRBJ2-1; maybe TRBD1 (6 bases). CDR3 length: 15 amino acids. CDR1 MRHNA and CDR2 SNTAGT come from the germline V gene. V lost 5 bases and J 4 bases, leaving 15 bases between the germline ends. Here the CDR3 reads CASSLDGQPYNEQFF. The CDR3 DNA follows: TGTGCCAGCAGTCTAGATGGACAGCCTTACAATGAGCAGTTCTTC.

V usage is TRBV27 and J usage is TRBJ2-1; D may be TRBD1 (6 bases). The CDR3 consists of 14 residues. V shed 2 bases and J shed 5 bases, with 10 bases lying between them. Looked up from germline, CDR1 is MNHEY and CDR2 is SMNVEV (reference sequence). The CDR3 sequence: CASSLGGHHNEQFF. CDR3 sequence (DNA): TGTGCCAGCAGTTTAGGGGGACACCACAATGAGCAGTTCTTC.

The V and J genes are TRBV5-8 and TRBJ1-1; the D gene is possibly TRBD1 (5 bases). This CDR3 spans 15 amino acids. Between the trimmed V and J ends, which lost 7 bases and 1 base, there was a span of 17 bases. The germline V gene has CDR1 SGHTS and CDR2 YDEGEE. CDR3 sequence: CASFSWRGWNTEAFF. CDR3 DNA: TGTGCCAGCTTTTCCTGGAGGGGCTGGAACACTGAAGCTTTCTTT.

The CDR3 DNA reads as TGTGCCAGCAGCTTATTTGGCCACGACAATGAGCAGTTCTTC. Its protein is CASSLFGHDNEQFF. This chain uses TRBV7-9 with TRBJ2-1; D uncertain. The CDR3 spans 14 residues. The V end was cut by 2 bases, the J end by 5 bases, with 10 bases between. In germline, CDR1 is SEHNR, CDR2 FQNEAQ (reference sequence).

The rearrangement uses TRBV7-9 and TRBJ1-6, with a tentative D call TRBD1 (5 bases). V lost 1 base to trimming and J lost 13 bases, with 11 bases between them. The CDR3 has 13 residues. CDR1 and CDR2 (germline): SEHNR, FQNEAQ (reference sequence). The CDR3 spells CASSLGQGVPLHF. CDR3 in DNA: TGTGCCAGCAGCTTAGGTCAGGGTGTGCCCCTCCACTTT. Combining the CDR3 with reference TRBV7-9 and TRBJ1-6 gives the whole variable domain DTGVSQNPRHKITKRGQNVTFRCDPISEHNRLYWYRQTLGQGPEFLTYFQNEAQLEKSRLLSDRFSAERPKGSFSTLEIQRTEQGDSAMYLCASSLGQGVPLHFGNGTRLTVT.

The chain combines TRBV4-3 with TRBJ2-1, with 8 nucleotides matching TRBD1. CDR3 length equals 14 residues. J gave up 8 bases and V 6 bases, and 9 bases lay outside the gene matches. In germline, CDR1 is LGHNA, CDR2 YSLEER. CDR3 nucleotides: TGCGCCAGCAGTCACCGGGACAGGCCGTATGAGCAGTTCTTC. Translation: CASSHRDRPYEQFF.

Here the CDR3 reads CASSLLNRGAVYGYTF. The CDR3 DNA reads TGTGCCAGCAGTTTATTGAACAGGGGAGCGGTCTATGGCTACACCTTC. The chain recombines TRBV28 with TRBJ1-2; 7 positions match TRBD1. Trimming removed 1 base from V and 4 bases from J; junction bases left unmatched: 9. CDR3 length equals 16 residues. Germline CDR1 and CDR2: MDHEN and SYDVKM.